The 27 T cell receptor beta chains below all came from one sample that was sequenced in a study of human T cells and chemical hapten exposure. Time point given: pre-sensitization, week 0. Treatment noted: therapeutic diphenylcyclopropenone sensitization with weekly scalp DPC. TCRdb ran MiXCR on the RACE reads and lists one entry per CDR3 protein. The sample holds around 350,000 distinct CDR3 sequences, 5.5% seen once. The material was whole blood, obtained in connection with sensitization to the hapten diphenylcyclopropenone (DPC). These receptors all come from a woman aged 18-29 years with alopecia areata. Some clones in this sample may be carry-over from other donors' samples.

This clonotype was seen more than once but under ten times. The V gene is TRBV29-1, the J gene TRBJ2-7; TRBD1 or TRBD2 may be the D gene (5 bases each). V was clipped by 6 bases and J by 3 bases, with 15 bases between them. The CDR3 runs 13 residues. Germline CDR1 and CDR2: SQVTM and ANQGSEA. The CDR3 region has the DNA TGCAGCGTCAAAGGGGAGATCCTCTACGAGCAGTACTTC. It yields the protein CSVKGEILYEQYF.

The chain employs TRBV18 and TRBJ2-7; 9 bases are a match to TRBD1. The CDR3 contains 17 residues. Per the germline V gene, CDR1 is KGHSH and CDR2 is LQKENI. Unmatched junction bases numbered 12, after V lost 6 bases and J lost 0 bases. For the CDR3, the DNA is TGTGCCAGCTCCCCCGGGACAGGGATATTTAGCTCCTACGAGCAGTACTTC. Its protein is CASSPGTGIFSSYEQYF.

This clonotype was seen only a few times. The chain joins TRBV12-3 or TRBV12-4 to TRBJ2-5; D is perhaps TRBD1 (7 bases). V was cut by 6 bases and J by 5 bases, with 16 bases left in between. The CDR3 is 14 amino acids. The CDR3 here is CASRRGGAGETQYF. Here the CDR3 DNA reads TGTGCCAGCAGACGAGGGGGCGCGGGGGAGACCCAGTACTTC.

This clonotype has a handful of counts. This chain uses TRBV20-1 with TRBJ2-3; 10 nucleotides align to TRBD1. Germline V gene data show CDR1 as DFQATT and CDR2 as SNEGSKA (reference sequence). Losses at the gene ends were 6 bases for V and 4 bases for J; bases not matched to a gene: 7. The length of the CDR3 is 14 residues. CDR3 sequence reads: CSARRTGGPDTQYF. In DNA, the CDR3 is TGCAGTGCCCGACGGACAGGGGGGCCAGATACGCAGTATTTT.

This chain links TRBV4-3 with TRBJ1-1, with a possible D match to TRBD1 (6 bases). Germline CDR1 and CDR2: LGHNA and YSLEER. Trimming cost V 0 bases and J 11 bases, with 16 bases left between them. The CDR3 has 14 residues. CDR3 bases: TGCGCCAGCAGCCAAGAAGCAGGGGAACAAAATGCTTTCTTT. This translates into CASSQEAGEQNAFF.

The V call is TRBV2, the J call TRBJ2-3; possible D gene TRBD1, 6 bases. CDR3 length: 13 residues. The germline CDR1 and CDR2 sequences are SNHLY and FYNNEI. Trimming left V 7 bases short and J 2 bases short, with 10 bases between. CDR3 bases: TGTGCCAGCAAGGGGGAACTCACAGATACGCAGTATTTT. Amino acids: CASKGELTDTQYF.

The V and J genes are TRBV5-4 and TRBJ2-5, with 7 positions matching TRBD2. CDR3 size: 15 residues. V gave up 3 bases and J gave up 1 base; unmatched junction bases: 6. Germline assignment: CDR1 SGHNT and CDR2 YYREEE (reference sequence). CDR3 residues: CASSSTLAAQETQYF. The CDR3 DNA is TGTGCCAGCAGCTCCACTCTAGCGGCCCAAGAGACCCAGTACTTC.

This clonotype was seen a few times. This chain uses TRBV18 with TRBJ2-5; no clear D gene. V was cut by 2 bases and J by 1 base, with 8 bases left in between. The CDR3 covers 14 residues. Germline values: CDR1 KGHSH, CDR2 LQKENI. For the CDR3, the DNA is TGTGCCAGCTCACCATCGCGTGCCCAAGAGACCCAGTACTTC. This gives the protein CASSPSRAQETQYF.

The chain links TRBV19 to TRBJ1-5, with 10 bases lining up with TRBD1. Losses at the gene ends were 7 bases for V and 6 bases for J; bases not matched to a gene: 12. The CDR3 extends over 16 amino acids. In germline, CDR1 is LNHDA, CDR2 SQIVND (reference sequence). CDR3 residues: CASTSTGQGMIQPQHF. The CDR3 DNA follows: TGTGCCAGTACCTCAACGGGACAGGGGATGATTCAGCCCCAGCATTTT. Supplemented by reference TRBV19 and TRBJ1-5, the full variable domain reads DGGITQSPKYLFRKEGQNVTLSCEQNLNHDAMYWYRQDPGQGLRLIYYSQIVNDFQKGDIAEGYSVSREKKESFPLTVTSAQKNPTAFYLCASTSTGQGMIQPQHFGDGTRLSIL.

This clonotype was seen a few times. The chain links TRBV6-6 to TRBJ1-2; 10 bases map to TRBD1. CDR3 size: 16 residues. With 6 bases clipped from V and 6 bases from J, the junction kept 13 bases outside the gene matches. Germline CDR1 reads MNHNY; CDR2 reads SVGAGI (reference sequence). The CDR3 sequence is CASSRLPGQGSDGYTF. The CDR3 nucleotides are TGTGCCAGCAGCCGTCTCCCGGGACAGGGGAGTGATGGCTACACCTTC.

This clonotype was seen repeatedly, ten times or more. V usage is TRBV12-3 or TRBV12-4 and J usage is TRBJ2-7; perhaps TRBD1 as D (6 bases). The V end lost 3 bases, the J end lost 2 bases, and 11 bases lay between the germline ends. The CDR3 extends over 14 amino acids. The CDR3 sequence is CASSLGDKAYEQYF. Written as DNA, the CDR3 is TGTGCCAGCAGTTTGGGGGACAAAGCCTACGAGCAGTACTTC.

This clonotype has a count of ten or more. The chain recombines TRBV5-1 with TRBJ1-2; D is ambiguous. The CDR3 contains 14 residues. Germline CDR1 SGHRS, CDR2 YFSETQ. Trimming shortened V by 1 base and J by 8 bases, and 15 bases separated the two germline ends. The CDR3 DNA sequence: TGCGCCAGCAGCTTGTTTAATACCGGGGAAGGCTACACCTTC. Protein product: CASSLFNTGEGYTF.

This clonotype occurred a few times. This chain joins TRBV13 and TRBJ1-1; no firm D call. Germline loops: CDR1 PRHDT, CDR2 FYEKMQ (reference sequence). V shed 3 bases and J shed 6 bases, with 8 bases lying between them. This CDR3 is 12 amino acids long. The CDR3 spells CASSFRGAEAFF. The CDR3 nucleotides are TGTGCCAGCAGCTTTCGCGGGGCTGAAGCTTTCTTT.

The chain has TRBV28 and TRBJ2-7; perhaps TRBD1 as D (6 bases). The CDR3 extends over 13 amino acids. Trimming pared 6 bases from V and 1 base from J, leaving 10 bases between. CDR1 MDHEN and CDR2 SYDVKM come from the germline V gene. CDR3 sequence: CASRTGQSYEQYF. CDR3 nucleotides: TGTGCCAGCAGAACTGGACAGTCCTACGAGCAGTACTTC.

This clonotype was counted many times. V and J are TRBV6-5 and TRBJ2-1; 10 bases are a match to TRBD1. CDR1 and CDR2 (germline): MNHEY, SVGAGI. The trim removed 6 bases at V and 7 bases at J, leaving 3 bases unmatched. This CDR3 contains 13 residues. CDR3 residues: CASRRTGGNEQFF. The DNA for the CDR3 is TGTGCCAGCAGGAGGACAGGGGGGAATGAGCAGTTCTTC.

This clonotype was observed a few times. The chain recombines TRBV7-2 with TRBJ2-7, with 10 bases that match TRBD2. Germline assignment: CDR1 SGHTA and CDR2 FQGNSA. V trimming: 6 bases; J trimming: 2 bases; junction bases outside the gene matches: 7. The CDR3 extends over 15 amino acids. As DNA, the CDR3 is TGTGCCAGCAGTACGAGCGGGGGGGCCCCCTACGAGCAGTACTTC. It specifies CASSTSGGAPYEQYF.

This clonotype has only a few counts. The CDR3 sequence is CSARRNSWTGGIGQPQHF. DNA for the CDR3: TGCAGTGCTAGACGAAATTCTTGGACAGGGGGGATCGGACAGCCCCAGCATTTT. V is TRBV20-1 and J is TRBJ1-5; 10 bases agree with TRBD1. The J segment lost 7 bases and the V segment lost 2 bases, leaving 17 bases of the junction unmatched. Germline V gene lookup returns CDR1 DFQATT and CDR2 SNEGSKA (reference sequence). The CDR3 is made up of 18 amino acids.

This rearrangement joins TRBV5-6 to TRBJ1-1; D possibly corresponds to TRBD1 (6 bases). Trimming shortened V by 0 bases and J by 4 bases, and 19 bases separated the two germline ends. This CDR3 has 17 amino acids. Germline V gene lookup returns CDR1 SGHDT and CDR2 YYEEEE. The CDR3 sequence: CASSLDRGATVVTEAFF. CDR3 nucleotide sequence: TGTGCCAGCAGCTTGGATCGGGGGGCGACGGTGGTCACTGAAGCTTTCTTT. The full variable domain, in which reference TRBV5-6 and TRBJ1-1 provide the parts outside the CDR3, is DAGVTQSPTHLIKTRGQQVTLRCSPKSGHDTVSWYQQALGQGPQFIFQYYEEEERQRGNFPDRFSGHQFPNYSSELNVNALLLGDSALYLCASSLDRGATVVTEAFFGQGTRLTVV.

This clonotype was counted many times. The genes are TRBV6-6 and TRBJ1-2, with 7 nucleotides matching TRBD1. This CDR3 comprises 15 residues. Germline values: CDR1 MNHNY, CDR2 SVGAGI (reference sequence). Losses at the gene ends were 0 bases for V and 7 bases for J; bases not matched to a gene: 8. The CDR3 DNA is TGTGCCAGCAGTTACTCTACAGGGGAGGTCTCTGGCTACACCTTC. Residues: CASSYSTGEVSGYTF.

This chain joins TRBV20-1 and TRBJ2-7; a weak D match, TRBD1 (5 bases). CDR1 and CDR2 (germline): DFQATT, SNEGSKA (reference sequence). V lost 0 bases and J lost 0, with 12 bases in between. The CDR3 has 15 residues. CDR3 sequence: CSARDMQDNSYEQYF. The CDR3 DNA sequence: TGCAGTGCTAGAGATATGCAGGACAACTCCTACGAGCAGTACTTC.

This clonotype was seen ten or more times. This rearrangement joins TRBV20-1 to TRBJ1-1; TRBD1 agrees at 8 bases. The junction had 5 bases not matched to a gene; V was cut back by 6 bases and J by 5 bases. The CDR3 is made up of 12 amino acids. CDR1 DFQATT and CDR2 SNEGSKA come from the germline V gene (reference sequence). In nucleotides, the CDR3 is TGCAGTGCCTCAACAGGGGGAACTGAAGCTTTCTTT. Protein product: CSASTGGTEAFF.

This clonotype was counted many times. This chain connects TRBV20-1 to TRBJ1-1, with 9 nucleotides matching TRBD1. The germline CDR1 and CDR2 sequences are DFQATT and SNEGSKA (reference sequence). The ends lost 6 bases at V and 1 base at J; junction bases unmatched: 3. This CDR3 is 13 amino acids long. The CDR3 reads CSAAQGANTEAFF. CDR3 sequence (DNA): TGCAGTGCCGCACAGGGGGCGAACACTGAAGCTTTCTTT.

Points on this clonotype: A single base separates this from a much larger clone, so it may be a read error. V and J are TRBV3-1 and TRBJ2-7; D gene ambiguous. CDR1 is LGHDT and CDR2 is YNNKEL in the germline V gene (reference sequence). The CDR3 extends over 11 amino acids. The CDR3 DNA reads TGTGCCAGCAGCCAAGTCAACGAGGAGTACTTC. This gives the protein CASSQVNEEYF.

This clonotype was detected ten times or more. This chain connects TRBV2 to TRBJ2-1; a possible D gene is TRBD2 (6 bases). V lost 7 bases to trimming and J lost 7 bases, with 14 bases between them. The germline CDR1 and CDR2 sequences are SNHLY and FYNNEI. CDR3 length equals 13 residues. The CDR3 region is CASNMDYSNEQFF. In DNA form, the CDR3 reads TGTGCCAGCAATATGGACTACTCAAATGAGCAGTTCTTC.

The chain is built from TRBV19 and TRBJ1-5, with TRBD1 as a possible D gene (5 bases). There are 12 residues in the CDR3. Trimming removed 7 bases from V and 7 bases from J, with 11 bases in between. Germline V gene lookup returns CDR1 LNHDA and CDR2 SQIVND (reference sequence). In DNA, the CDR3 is TGTGCCAGTAATACCCACAGGCAGCCCCAGCATTTT. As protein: CASNTHRQPQHF.

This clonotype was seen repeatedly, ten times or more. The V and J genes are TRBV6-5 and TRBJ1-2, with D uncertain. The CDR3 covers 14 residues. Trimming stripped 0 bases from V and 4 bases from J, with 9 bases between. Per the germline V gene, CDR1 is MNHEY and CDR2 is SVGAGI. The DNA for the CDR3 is TGTGCCAGCAGTTACTCAGGCATTGCCTATGGCTACACCTTC. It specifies CASSYSGIAYGYTF.

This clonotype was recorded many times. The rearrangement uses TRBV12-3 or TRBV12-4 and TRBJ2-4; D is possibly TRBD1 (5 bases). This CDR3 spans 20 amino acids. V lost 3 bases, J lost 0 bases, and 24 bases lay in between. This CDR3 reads CASSFRPRQFLSLAKNIQYF. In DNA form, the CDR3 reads TGTGCCAGCAGTTTTAGGCCACGACAGTTCCTCAGCTTAGCCAAAAACATTCAGTACTTC.